The T cell receptor (beta chain) under discussion was sequenced for a study of preoperative IRX-2 immunotherapy in early breast cancer. Stated treatment: preoperative locoregional IRX-2 cytokine immunotherapy. Patients received preoperative, locoregional IRX-2 cytokine immunotherapy in a phase Ib study. Profiling relied on immunoSEQ multiplex PCR, and the TCRdb table lists in-frame clones only, not all of them. Of over 60,000 clones in the sample, roughly 94% are singletons; the top ten hold roughly 1.5%. Germline-derived CDR1 and CDR2 are MNHNS and SASEGT. The V end lost 3 bases, the J end lost 3 bases, and 9 bases lay between the germline ends. The CDR3 spans 14 residues.

The chain joins TRBV6-1 to TRBJ1-3, with no clear D. The clonotype was recovered from a human donor with breast cancer. The sample was taken from a patient treated with IRX-2 immunotherapy. The CDR3 region is CASSDRLHGNTIYF. As DNA, the CDR3 is TGTGCCAGCAGTGACAGGCTACATGGAAACACCATATATTTT.